This passage covers 26 T cell receptor beta chains from one sample sequenced in a study of monozygotic twins with inflammatory bowel disease. No DNA is given; TCRdb re-called the 5' RACE reads and lists each CDR3 protein once. This sample's table has approximately 160,000 distinct CDR3 sequences. Sequences were obtained from blood. These TCRs come from a human donor with ulcerative colitis or Crohn's disease, or a healthy co-twin of an affected twin (not recorded which).

The chain is built from TRBV27 and TRBJ2-1; TCRdb calls TRBD2, which cannot be checked without DNA. Looked up from germline, CDR1 is MNHEY and CDR2 is SMNVEV (reference sequence). The CDR3 contains 14 residues. The CDR3 region is CASSGLAGIGEQFF.

The J gene is TRBJ2-2, the V gene TRBV27. Germline assignment: CDR1 MNHEY and CDR2 SMNVEV (reference sequence). This CDR3 region has 16 residues. The CDR3 region is CASSLGSAANTGELFF.

J is TRBJ2-3 and V is TRBV5-1. The CDR3 totals 13 residues. Per germline, CDR1 SGHRS and CDR2 YFSETQ. This CDR3 reads CASSLQFTDTQYF.

The chain employs TRBV5-1 and TRBJ2-3. The germline gives CDR1 SGHRS, CDR2 YFSETQ. The CDR3 is 14 residues long. The CDR3 spells CASSLRLAADTQYF.

This rearrangement joins TRBV5-1 to TRBJ2-7; the TRBD1 assignment by TCRdb is unverifiable without DNA. Germline CDR1 reads SGHRS; CDR2 reads YFSETQ. CDR3 size: 15 residues. CDR3 sequence reads: CASSLVHGGGYEQYF.

V is TRBV5-1 and J is TRBJ1-1. Looked up from germline, CDR1 is SGHRS and CDR2 is YFSETQ. The CDR3 totals 13 residues. This chain's CDR3 is CASSLEPNTEAFF. Supplemented by reference TRBV5-1 and TRBJ1-1, the full variable domain reads KAGVTQTPRYLIKTRGQQVTLSCSPISGHRSVSWYQQTPGQGLQFLFEYFSETQRNKGNFPGRFSGRQFSNSRSEMNVSTLELGDSALYLCASSLEPNTEAFFGQGTRLTVV.

This rearrangement joins TRBV2 to TRBJ2-7. This CDR3 region has 11 residues. Germline lookup yields CDR1 SNHLY and CDR2 FYNNEI. The CDR3 sequence: CASSEPHEQYF. Complete variable domain (other parts from reference TRBV2 and TRBJ2-7): EPEVTQTPSHQVTQMGQEVILRCVPISNHLYFYWYRQILGQKVEFLVSFYNNEISEKSEIFDDQFSVERPDGSNFTLKIRSTKLEDSAMYFCASSEPHEQYFGPGTRLTVT.

The chain combines TRBV5-1 with TRBJ2-6. This CDR3 region has 16 residues. Germline CDR1 and CDR2: SGHRS and YFSETQ. This chain's CDR3 is CASSLSGDSGANVLTF.

Here the CDR3 reads CASSDTGGYGYTF. The chain recombines TRBV5-1 with TRBJ1-2. The CDR3 runs 13 residues. Per germline, CDR1 SGHRS and CDR2 YFSETQ.

V is TRBV5-6 and J is TRBJ2-7; TCRdb outputs TRBD2, but without DNA this stays unchecked. Germline V gene sequence: CDR1 SGHDT, CDR2 YYEEEE. This CDR3 has 21 residues. The CDR3 loop is CASSLDGENSGRLLSSYEQYF.

The V gene is TRBV15, the J gene TRBJ2-1; absent DNA, TCRdb's TRBD1 call cannot be checked. From germline, CDR1 is LNHNV and CDR2 YYDKDF (reference sequence). This CDR3 spans 14 amino acids. CDR3 region: CATSPWGSYNEQFF.

The chain uses TRBV2 and TRBJ1-1. This CDR3 region has 13 residues. Germline values: CDR1 SNHLY, CDR2 FYNNEI. CDR3 residues: CASRLDLNTEAFF.

This chain uses TRBV4-3 with TRBJ2-2. CDR3 length: 14 residues. CDR1 is LGHNA and CDR2 is YSLEER in the germline V gene. CDR3: CASSLQTNTGELFF.

The gene calls are TRBV3-1 and TRBJ1-5. Germline-derived CDR1 and CDR2 are LGHDT and YNNKEL (reference sequence). The CDR3 runs 14 residues. CDR3 sequence reads: CASSQGSGDQPQHF. Full variable domain (outside the CDR3, taken from reference TRBV3-1 and TRBJ1-5): DTAVSQTPKYLVTQMGNDKSIKCEQNLGHDTMYWYKQDSKKFLKIMFSYNNKELIINETVPNRFSPKSPDKAHLNLHINSLELGDSAVYFCASSQGSGDQPQHFGDGTRLSIL.

The rearrangement joins TRBV6-1 to TRBJ2-6; TCRdb names TRBD1, which stays unverified in the absence of DNA. Germline V gives CDR1 MNHNS, CDR2 SASEGT. The CDR3 contains 17 residues. CDR3: CASSVRQGNKGANVLTF.

The J gene is TRBJ1-5, the V gene TRBV7-9; without DNA, the TCRdb call of TRBD1 cannot be checked. CDR1 and CDR2 from the germline V gene are SEHNR and FQNEAQ (reference sequence). This CDR3 has 14 residues. The chain's CDR3 is CASSFGGRGQPQHF.

The V and J genes are TRBV5-6 and TRBJ2-5. CDR1 SGHDT and CDR2 YYEEEE come from the germline V gene. This CDR3 comprises 13 residues. CDR3 sequence reads: CASSSGQQETQYF.

This chain uses TRBV10-3 with TRBJ2-2; the D gene TCRdb calls, TRBD2, cannot be checked with no DNA. Germline CDR1 reads ENHRY; CDR2 reads SYGVKD. The CDR3 length is 19 residues. The CDR3 region is CAISGVEHGGFANTGELFF.

The V call is TRBV20-1, the J call TRBJ2-1; TCRdb proposes TRBD2, but this gene call is untestable without DNA. This CDR3 is built from 15 residues. Germline CDR1 is DFQATT and CDR2 is SNEGSKA (reference sequence). CDR3 amino acids: CSVTLRKKAGEEQFF.

V and J are TRBV20-1 and TRBJ1-4. Germline CDR1 and CDR2: DFQATT and SNEGSKA (reference sequence). The CDR3 loop spans 16 amino acids. The CDR3 region is CSARDPQTATNEKLFF.

The V gene is TRBV7-2, the J gene TRBJ1-2; TCRdb outputs TRBD1, but without DNA this stays unchecked. This CDR3 is built from 14 residues. CDR1 SGHTA and CDR2 FQGNSA come from the germline V gene. CDR3 sequence reads: CASSLGPGLGPYTF. Together with reference TRBV7-2 and TRBJ1-2, the CDR3 gives the full variable domain: GAGVSQSPSNKVTEKGKDVELRCDPISGHTALYWYRQSLGQGLEFLIYFQGNSAPDKSGLPSDRFSAERTGGSVSTLTIQRTQQEDSAVYLCASSLGPGLGPYTFGSGTRLTVV.

The chain links TRBV6-1 to TRBJ1-6; TCRdb lists TRBD1, though no DNA is available to test this call. The germline gives CDR1 MNHNS, CDR2 SASEGT. CDR3 length equals 13 residues. CDR3: CASSTGGVSPLHF.

This chain's CDR3 is CASSKTSGTQRDTQYF. The genes are TRBV7-8 and TRBJ2-3; TCRdb's D gene call, TRBD2, goes unchecked for lack of DNA. The CDR3 loop spans 16 amino acids. CDR1 SGHVS and CDR2 FQNEAQ come from the germline V gene.

The chain links TRBV27 to TRBJ2-7; as DNA is missing, the TRBD2 call by TCRdb cannot be tested. The CDR3 contains 13 residues. In germline, CDR1 is MNHEY, CDR2 SMNVEV (reference sequence). CDR3 loop: CASSFTRWGEQYF.

The chain couples TRBV20-1 to TRBJ2-7; the D call from TCRdb, TRBD2, cannot be confirmed without DNA. This CDR3 contains 14 residues. CDR1 and CDR2 (germline): DFQATT, SNEGSKA (reference sequence). The CDR3 here is CSAEKIADTYEQYF.

The V call is TRBV4-2, the J call TRBJ2-2; TCRdb names TRBD2, which stays unverified in the absence of DNA. Germline values: CDR1 LGHNA, CDR2 YNFKEQ. CDR3 length: 19 residues. CDR3 region: CASSHPRPSGHSNTGELFF.